The clone carrying this TCR beta chain was counted between two and nine times. This specimen comes from a study of identical twins. TCRdb processed the 5' RACE reads anew with MiXCR; each CDR3 protein has one entry. The sample has about 290,000 distinct CDR3 sequences, over 8.5% seen once. The CDR3 contains 13 residues. The germline V gene has CDR1 LNHDA and CDR2 SQIVND (reference sequence). V was pared by 5 bases and J by 8 bases, with 7 bases of the junction left unmatched. The same specimen was also included in a second study, on yellow fever vaccine responses in identical twins.

The sequence was obtained from a woman aged 18 to 35 in good health. The chain joins TRBV19 to TRBJ1-2, with TRBD1 matching 8 bases. The sequenced sample was CD8+ T cells sorted from blood. CDR3 residues: CASSADRGGGYTF. CDR3 nucleotide sequence: TGTGCCAGTAGTGCCGACAGGGGTGGAGGCTACACCTTC.